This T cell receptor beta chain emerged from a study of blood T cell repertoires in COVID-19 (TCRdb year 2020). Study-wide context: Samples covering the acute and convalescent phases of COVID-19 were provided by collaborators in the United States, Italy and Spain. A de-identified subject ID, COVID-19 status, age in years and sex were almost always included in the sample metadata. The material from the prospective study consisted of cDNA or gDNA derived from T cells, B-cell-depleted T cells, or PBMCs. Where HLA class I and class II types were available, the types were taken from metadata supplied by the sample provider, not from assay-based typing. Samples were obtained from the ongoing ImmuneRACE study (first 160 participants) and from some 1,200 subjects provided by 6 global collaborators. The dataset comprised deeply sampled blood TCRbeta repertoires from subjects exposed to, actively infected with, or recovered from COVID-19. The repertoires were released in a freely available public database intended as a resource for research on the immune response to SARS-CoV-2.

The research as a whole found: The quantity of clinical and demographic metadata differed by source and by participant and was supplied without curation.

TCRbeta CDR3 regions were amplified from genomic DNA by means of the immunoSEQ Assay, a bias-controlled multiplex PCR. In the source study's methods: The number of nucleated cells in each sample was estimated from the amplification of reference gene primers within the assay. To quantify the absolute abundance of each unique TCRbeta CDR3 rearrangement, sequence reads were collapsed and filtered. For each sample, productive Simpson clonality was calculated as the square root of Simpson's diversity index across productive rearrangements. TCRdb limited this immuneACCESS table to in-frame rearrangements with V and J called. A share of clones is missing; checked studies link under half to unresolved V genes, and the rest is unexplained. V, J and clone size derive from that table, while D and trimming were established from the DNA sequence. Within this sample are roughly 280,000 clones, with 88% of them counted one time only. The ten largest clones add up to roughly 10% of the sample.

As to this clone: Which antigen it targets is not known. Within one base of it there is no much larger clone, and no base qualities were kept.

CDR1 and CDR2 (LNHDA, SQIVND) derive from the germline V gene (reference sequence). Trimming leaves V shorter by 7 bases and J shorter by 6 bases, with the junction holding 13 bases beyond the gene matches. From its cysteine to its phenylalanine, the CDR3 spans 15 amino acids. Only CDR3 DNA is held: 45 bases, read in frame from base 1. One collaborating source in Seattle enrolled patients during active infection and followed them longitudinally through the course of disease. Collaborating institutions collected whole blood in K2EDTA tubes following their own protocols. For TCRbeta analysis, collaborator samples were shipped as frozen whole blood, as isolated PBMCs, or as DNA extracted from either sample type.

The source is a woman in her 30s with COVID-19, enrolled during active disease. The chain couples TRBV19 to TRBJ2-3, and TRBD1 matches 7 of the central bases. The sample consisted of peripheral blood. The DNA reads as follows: TGTGCCAGTACTCCCGGGACAGCAAACATGGATACGCAGTATTTT. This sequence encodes CASTPGTANMDTQYF.